A single sample is the source of the 29 T cell receptor beta chains below, sequenced in a study of T cells after posttransplantation cyclophosphamide. Here immunoSEQ multiplex PCR was the method, and the copy in TCRdb shows in-frame clones only, minus some. Of 15,000 to 20,000 clones listed, approximately 87% are singletons. Sequencing used memory CD4+ T cells sorted from blood. The receptors come from a man younger than 45 in good health and a related stem cell transplant donor.

The chain is built from TRBV5-4 and TRBJ2-6, with 8 bases identical to TRBD1. CDR3 length: 18 amino acids. After removal of 4 bases from V and 2 bases from J, the junction contained 11 bases not matched to a gene. CDR1 is SGHNT, CDR2 YYREEE, per germline (reference sequence). The CDR3 is CASSLGQGMLAGANVLTF. The CDR3 nucleotides are TGTGCCAGCAGCCTTGGACAGGGTATGCTTGCTGGGGCCAACGTCCTGACTTTC.

The rearrangement uses TRBV7-6 and TRBJ1-2; 9 bases map to TRBD1. The junction had 8 bases not matched to a gene; V was cut back by 4 bases and J by 8 bases. The CDR3 runs 14 residues. The germline gives CDR1 SGHVS, CDR2 FNYEAQ. The CDR3 region is CASSSRQGGEGYTF. DNA for the CDR3: TGTGCCAGCAGCTCCAGACAGGGGGGGGAAGGCTACACCTTC.

This chain links TRBV6-4 with TRBJ2-3, with D uncertain. The V end lost 5 bases, the J end lost 2 bases, and 8 bases lay between the germline ends. The CDR3 contains 13 residues. In germline, CDR1 is MRHNA, CDR2 SNTAGT. The CDR3 nucleotides are TGTGCCAGCAGTTCGAGCGTCACAGATACGCAGTATTTT. Encoded protein: CASSSSVTDTQYF.

J is TRBJ1-5 and V is TRBV12-5; TRBD1 is a possible D gene (5 bases). The CDR3 is 13 amino acids. Germline V gene data show CDR1 as LGHNT and CDR2 as FRNRAP. Trimming cost V 5 bases and J 6 bases, with 11 bases left between them. The CDR3 DNA is TGTGCTAGTGGTCTGACAGTCGCTCAGCCCCAGCATTTT. Residues: CASGLTVAQPQHF.

The gene calls are TRBV7-9 and TRBJ2-5, with 8 bases lining up with TRBD1. The end of the DNA aligns better with TRBJ2-7, so the J call may be wrong. CDR3 length: 14 residues. Germline V lookup: CDR1 SEHNR, CDR2 FQNEAQ (reference sequence). Here the CDR3 reads CASSLRQGADEQYF. CDR3 DNA: TGTGCCAGCAGCTTGAGGCAGGGGGCCGACGAGCAGTACTTC.

The rearrangement uses TRBV7-3 and TRBJ2-5, with 14 nucleotides matching TRBD2. CDR1 is SGHTA and CDR2 is FQGTGA in the germline V gene. This CDR3 region has 17 residues. V was pared by 4 bases and J by 4 bases, with 8 bases of the junction left unmatched. CDR3 sequence reads: CASSSGLAGAVGETQYF. CDR3 bases: TGTGCCAGCAGCTCGGGACTAGCGGGGGCCGTCGGAGAGACCCAGTACTTC.

The CDR3: CASSSTGGDGYTF. DNA of the CDR3: TGCGCCAGCAGCTCTACAGGGGGCGATGGCTACACCTTC. This chain uses TRBV5-1 with TRBJ1-2; 9 nucleotides agree with TRBD1. Germline-derived CDR1 and CDR2 are SGHRS and YFSETQ. This CDR3 contains 13 residues. V lost 3 bases to trimming and J lost 6 bases; unmatched junction nucleotides: 3. Filled out from reference TRBV5-1 and TRBJ1-2, the complete variable domain reads KAGVTQTPRYLIKTRGQQVTLSCSPISGHRSVSWYQQTPGQGLQFLFEYFSETQRNKGNFPGRFSGRQFSNSRSEMNVSTLELGDSALYLCASSSTGGDGYTFGSGTRLTVV.

This rearrangement joins TRBV13 to TRBJ2-3, with 8 bases that match TRBD2. The CDR3 is 15 amino acids. The trim removed 4 bases at V and 4 bases at J, leaving 7 bases unmatched. The germline V gene has CDR1 PRHDT and CDR2 FYEKMQ (reference sequence). CDR3 DNA sequence: TGTGCCAGCAGCTCCCCCCCTAGCGGGTCAGATACGCAGTATTTT. Protein product: CASSSPPSGSDTQYF.

J is TRBJ1-2 and V is TRBV19; tentatively, D is TRBD1 (5 bases). Germline V lookup: CDR1 LNHDA, CDR2 SQIVND (reference sequence). The CDR3 loop spans 16 amino acids. V dropped 3 bases and J dropped 0 bases, with 14 bases sitting between them. The CDR3 DNA is TGTGCCAGTAGTATGACAGCCTCCACCTCTAACTATGGCTACACCTTC. This encodes CASSMTASTSNYGYTF.

The chain recombines TRBV10-3 with TRBJ1-2; 11 bases are shared with TRBD1. V shed 6 bases, J shed 8 bases, and the junction held 8 bases outside the gene matches. Germline V gene data show CDR1 as ENHRY and CDR2 as SYGVKD. CDR3 length: 14 amino acids. The CDR3 DNA reads as TGTGCCATCAGCGCAACCGGGACAGGGGGAGGCTACACCTTC. It yields the protein CAISATGTGGGYTF.

The chain uses TRBV7-9 and TRBJ1-6, with 7 bases fitting TRBD1. This CDR3 spans 17 amino acids. The V and J ends lost 5 bases and 0 bases, in that order; junction bases with no gene match: 7. Germline V gene lookup returns CDR1 SEHNR and CDR2 FQNEAQ (reference sequence). CDR3 residues: CASSLARGSSYNSPLHF. The DNA of the CDR3 is TGTGCCAGCAGCCTTGCCAGGGGGAGCTCCTATAATTCACCCCTCCACTTT.

This clone turned up a few times. V and J are TRBV6-5 and TRBJ2-2; 7 bases are a match to TRBD1. The CDR3 runs to 16 residues. Germline loops: CDR1 MNHEY, CDR2 SVGAGI. The junction had 8 bases not matched to a gene; V was cut back by 2 bases and J by 5 bases. In nucleotides, the CDR3 is TGTGCCAGCAGTTACGGGCAGGGGGTCGATACCGGGGAGCTGTTTTTT. Protein: CASSYGQGVDTGELFF.

CDR3 protein: CASSPGTLNTGELFF. Written as DNA, the CDR3 is TGTGCCAGCAGCCCCGGGACTTTGAACACCGGGGAGCTGTTTTTT. The V gene is TRBV6-4, the J gene TRBJ2-2, with a tentative D call TRBD2 (6 bases). Germline V gene data show CDR1 as MRHNA and CDR2 as SNTAGT. The CDR3 runs to 15 residues. The V end lost 6 bases, the J end lost 1 base, and 12 bases lay between the germline ends.

The chain links TRBV14 to TRBJ2-3; the match to TRBD2 covers 11 bases. With 1 base clipped from V and 10 bases from J, the junction kept 4 bases outside the gene matches. CDR1 and CDR2 (germline): SGHDN, FVKESK. The CDR3 is 14 residues long. The CDR3 coding sequence is TGTGCCAGCAGCCAAGGACTAGCGGGGACGGCGCAGTATTTT. Translated, it gives CASSQGLAGTAQYF.

This clone was seen a handful of times. The rearrangement joins TRBV6-1 to TRBJ1-1; possible D gene TRBD1, 5 bases. Germline lookup yields CDR1 MNHNS and CDR2 SASEGT. The CDR3 length is 13 residues. Between the trimmed V and J ends, which lost 4 bases and 2 bases, there was a span of 8 bases. The CDR3 bases are TGTGCCAGCAGTGCTCAGGGTAACACTGAAGCTTTCTTT. Translation gives CASSAQGNTEAFF.

The chain recombines TRBV6-5 with TRBJ1-2; no reliable D call. Germline lookup yields CDR1 MNHEY and CDR2 SVGAGI. The CDR3 is made up of 14 amino acids. V was trimmed by 3 bases and J by 7 bases, leaving 15 bases between them. The CDR3 DNA reads TGTGCCAGCAGTTATGATCTAGTCAAAGGTGGCTACACCTTC. It is translated as CASSYDLVKGGYTF.

The V gene is TRBV2, the J gene TRBJ2-1, with D perhaps TRBD2 (6 bases). The CDR3 contains 14 residues. Germline CDR1 is SNHLY and CDR2 is FYNNEI. The germline V and J ends were trimmed by 8 bases and 7 bases, with 18 bases remaining between them. CDR3 amino acids: CASARQEGMNEQFF. CDR3 DNA sequence: TGTGCCAGCGCCCGGCAGGAGGGGATGAATGAGCAGTTCTTC.

The chain employs TRBV5-6 and TRBJ2-3; D possibly corresponds to TRBD2 (5 bases). V shed 4 bases and J shed 5 bases, with 20 bases lying between them. Germline assignment: CDR1 SGHDT and CDR2 YYEEEE. The CDR3 is made up of 16 amino acids. The chain's CDR3 is CASSPNLQRFIDTQYF. The CDR3 DNA is TGTGCCAGCAGCCCGAATCTCCAGCGGTTTATAGATACGCAGTATTTT.

This chain joins TRBV7-2 and TRBJ1-2; TRBD1 matches 9 bases. From germline, CDR1 is SGHTA and CDR2 FQGNSA. The CDR3 is 14 residues long. The V segment lost 5 bases and the J segment 2 bases; nucleotides outside the gene matches: 3. The CDR3 DNA is TGTGCCAGCAGCGCAGGGACAGGGAACTATGGCTACACCTTC. Its translation: CASSAGTGNYGYTF.

The V and J genes are TRBV7-8 and TRBJ2-1; 13 bases line up with TRBD2. This CDR3 contains 14 residues. Trimming took 5 bases from V and 9 from J; bases not matched to a gene: 4. Germline lookup yields CDR1 SGHVS and CDR2 FQNEAQ. For the CDR3, the DNA is TGTGCCAGCAGCGGGACTAGCGGGGTCGGTGAGCAGTTCTTC. This codes for CASSGTSGVGEQFF.

The rearrangement uses TRBV5-5 and TRBJ1-3; D perhaps matches TRBD1 (6 bases). The CDR3 spans 16 residues. Trimming removed 2 bases from V and 0 bases from J, with 12 bases in between. CDR1 and CDR2 from the germline V gene are SGHKS and YYEKEE (reference sequence). CDR3 DNA: TGTGCCAGCAGCTTCTTCGGGACATCCTCTGGAAACACCATATATTTT. Amino acids: CASSFFGTSSGNTIYF.

This clone was detected a few times. V and J are TRBV2 and TRBJ2-5, with a weak D call TRBD1 (6 bases). CDR1 is SNHLY and CDR2 is FYNNEI in the germline V gene. V was trimmed by 4 bases and J by 0 bases, leaving 9 bases between them. The CDR3 spans 14 residues. In DNA, the CDR3 is TGTGCCAGCAGTGGGACAGTGTACCAAGAGACCCAGTACTTC. Amino acids: CASSGTVYQETQYF. The complete variable domain, with remaining parts taken from reference TRBV2 and TRBJ2-5, reads EPEVTQTPSHQVTQMGQEVILRCVPISNHLYFYWYRQILGQKVEFLVSFYNNEISEKSEIFDDQFSVERPDGSNFTLKIRSTKLEDSAMYFCASSGTVYQETQYFGPGTRLLVL.

This chain connects TRBV4-3 to TRBJ2-1, with 11 bases fitting TRBD1. The V and J ends lost 0 bases and 1 base, in that order; junction bases with no gene match: 8. This CDR3 is built from 19 residues. Germline CDR1 is LGHNA and CDR2 is YSLEER. The CDR3 coding sequence is TGCGCCAGCAGCCAAGAAGGGGGCGGGACAGGGGGGTCCTACAATGAGCAGTTCTTC. It yields the protein CASSQEGGGTGGSYNEQFF.

This sequence joins TRBV6-5 and TRBJ1-1; possibly TRBD1 for D (5 bases). In germline, CDR1 is MNHEY, CDR2 SVGAGI. V was cut by 4 bases and J by 6 bases, with 21 bases left in between. This CDR3 region has 16 residues. The DNA of the CDR3 is TGTGCCAGCAGTTCCCACCAGGTCGGGGGGGTGTCTGAAGCTTTCTTT. This gives the protein CASSSHQVGGVSEAFF.

The J gene is TRBJ2-3, the V gene TRBV19, with 7 bases lining up with TRBD1. The J segment lost 1 base and the V segment lost 1 base, leaving 5 bases of the junction unmatched. CDR1 and CDR2 (germline): LNHDA, SQIVND (reference sequence). The CDR3 sequence is 16 residues long. The CDR3 nucleotides are TGTGCCAGTAGTATAGTGTCCACAGGGGGCACAGATACGCAGTATTTT. Translation gives CASSIVSTGGTDTQYF.

The V call is TRBV7-9, the J call TRBJ2-7; 8 bases align to TRBD1. The junction had 6 bases not matched to a gene; V was cut back by 3 bases and J by 5 bases. Germline V gene data show CDR1 as SEHNR and CDR2 as FQNEAQ (reference sequence). CDR3 size: 14 residues. The CDR3 bases are TGTGCCAGCAGCTTGAGGCAGGGGGCCGACGAGCAGTACTTC. Protein sequence: CASSLRQGADEQYF.

The rearrangement joins TRBV6-1 to TRBJ1-5; tentative D call: TRBD1 (5 bases). The CDR3 covers 16 residues. The ends were cut back, 4 bases at V and 0 bases at J, with 13 bases in the middle. Germline CDR1 and CDR2: MNHNS and SASEGT. The CDR3 nucleotides are TGTGCCAGCAGTGGACCTGACAGAAATAGCAATCAGCCCCAGCATTTT. Residues: CASSGPDRNSNQPQHF.

This chain links TRBV4-1 with TRBJ2-7; 12 nucleotides match TRBD1. Germline V gene lookup returns CDR1 MGHRA and CDR2 YSYEKL. CDR3 length equals 16 residues. J lost 6 bases, V lost 2 bases, and 8 bases had no gene match. The CDR3 sequence is CASSQLGGQGAVEQYF. CDR3 nucleotide sequence: TGCGCCAGCAGCCAACTCGGGGGACAGGGGGCAGTCGAGCAGTACTTC.

This clone has more than one count but fewer than ten. The chain is built from TRBV14 and TRBJ2-3; 8 positions match TRBD1. After removal of 0 bases from V and 0 bases from J, the junction contained 2 bases not matched to a gene. This CDR3 is built from 16 residues. The V gene's germline CDR1 is SGHDN and CDR2 FVKESK. The chain's CDR3 is CASSQDRQGSTDTQYF. CDR3 bases: TGTGCCAGCAGCCAAGATCGACAGGGGAGCACAGATACGCAGTATTTT. Based on the CDR3 plus reference TRBV14 and TRBJ2-3, the full variable domain is EAGVTQFPSHSVIEKGQTVTLRCDPISGHDNLYWYRRVMGKEIKFLLHFVKESKQDESGMPNNRFLAERTGGTYSTLKVQPAELEDSGVYFCASSQDRQGSTDTQYFGPGTRLTVL.